This TCR beta chain appears in the sequencing data of a study of cytotoxic CD8 clonotypes in ibrutinib-treated CLL. At the level of the study: Timing of response sample collection was a median approximately eleven months after treatment start, with a range of 6 to 36. Sample averages reached 250,000 or so productive templates and 85,000 to 100,000 productive rearrangements.

The table came from immunoSEQ multiplex PCR; TCRdb's copy has only in-frame clones and leaves some out. The data show tens of thousands of clones, around 78% seen once. CDR1 and CDR2 (germline): SGHTA, FQGNSA. The CDR3 is made up of 13 amino acids. V shed 5 bases and J 6 bases; nucleotides not matched to a gene: 3. The clonotype comes from a human donor with chronic lymphocytic leukemia. The sequences come from PBMCs, collected after 24 months of ibrutinib treatment. The rearrangement joins TRBV7-2 to TRBJ1-4; TRBD1 agrees at 7 bases. The CDR3 DNA sequence: TGTGCCAGCAGCGACAGGGTCGATGAAAAACTGTTTTTT. Protein: CASSDRVDEKLFF. Variable domain in full (rest from reference TRBV7-2 and TRBJ1-4): GAGVSQSPSNKVTEKGKDVELRCDPISGHTALYWYRQSLGQGLEFLIYFQGNSAPDKSGLPSDRFSAERTGGSVSTLTIQRTQQEDSAVYLCASSDRVDEKLFFGSGTQLSVL.